The 25 T cell receptor beta chains listed next were all sequenced from one sample in a study of OX40 agonist ivuxolimab in advanced cancers. Data came from immunoSEQ multiplex PCR; TCRdb stores just in-frame clones and leaves some out. The data contain 57,000 or so clones, about 83% of them singletons. This material consisted of CD4+ or CD8+ T cells sorted from blood, taken in a trial of the OX40 agonist ivuxolimab. The receptors come from an adult with an advanced solid tumor such as melanoma, head and neck, liver or kidney cancer.

This chain uses TRBV5-1 with TRBJ2-5; D ambiguous. CDR3 size: 14 residues. V was pared by 0 bases and J by 5 bases, with 11 bases between. Germline values: CDR1 SGHRS, CDR2 YFSETQ. CDR3: CASSLGSGSETQYF. CDR3 nucleotide sequence: TGCGCCAGCAGCTTGGGGTCCGGCAGCGAGACCCAGTACTTC.

V gene TRBV2 combines with J gene TRBJ2-5; perhaps D is TRBD1 or TRBD2 (5 bases each). Trimming removed 6 bases at V and 5 bases at J, with 16 bases between. This CDR3 comprises 14 residues. The germline CDR1 and CDR2 sequences are SNHLY and FYNNEI. The CDR3 DNA is TGTGCCAGCAGGCAGAGAGGGGATTTGGAGACCCAGTACTTC. As protein: CASRQRGDLETQYF.

The gene calls are TRBV7-9 and TRBJ1-1; possible D gene TRBD1, 5 bases. This CDR3 comprises 17 residues. CDR1 is SEHNR, CDR2 FQNEAQ, per germline (reference sequence). Trimming removed 5 bases at V and 1 base at J, with 20 bases between. CDR3 sequence (DNA): TGTGCCAGCAGCCTGAGACAGACAAGTCAAGGGAACACTGAAGCTTTCTTT. It encodes CASSLRQTSQGNTEAFF.

V and J are TRBV28 and TRBJ1-1; D uncertain. The germline V gene has CDR1 MDHEN and CDR2 SYDVKM. V lost 6 bases and J 14 bases, leaving 19 bases between the germline ends. The CDR3 totals 12 residues. CDR3 DNA sequence: TGTGCCAGCAGATTGACCCCCGAGATAGAATTCTTT. This encodes CASRLTPEIEFF.

The gene calls are TRBV29-1 and TRBJ2-6, with TRBD1 as a possible D gene (6 bases). Trimming stripped 6 bases from V and 0 bases from J, with 9 bases between. Germline CDR1 reads SQVTM; CDR2 reads ANQGSEA. The CDR3 is 14 amino acids. The chain's CDR3 is CSVDSSSGANVLTF. The DNA of the CDR3 is TGCAGCGTGGACAGCAGCTCTGGGGCCAACGTCCTGACTTTC.

The chain carries TRBV2 and TRBJ1-1; 7 nucleotides match TRBD1. The germline V gene has CDR1 SNHLY and CDR2 FYNNEI. The CDR3 extends over 14 amino acids. V was pared by 6 bases and J by 3 bases, with 7 bases of the junction left unmatched. As DNA, the CDR3 is TGTGCCAGCAGCGAGGACAGGTGGTACACTGAAGCTTTCTTT. As protein: CASSEDRWYTEAFF.

The chain combines TRBV6-5 with TRBJ1-6; D not resolved. The CDR3 extends over 13 amino acids. Germline CDR1 is MNHEY and CDR2 is SVGAGI. The V end was cut by 5 bases, the J end by 13 bases, with 15 bases between. The CDR3 DNA sequence: TGTGCCAGCAGTCCACCTAGTGGGCGGCCCCTCCACTTT. It codes for CASSPPSGRPLHF.

The V call is TRBV9, the J call TRBJ2-3, with 10 bases lining up with TRBD1. This CDR3 comprises 15 residues. Germline values: CDR1 SGDLS, CDR2 YYNGEE. V trimming: 3 bases; J trimming: 0 bases; junction bases outside the gene matches: 1. The CDR3 bases are TGTGCCAGCAGCGGACAGGGGGCAAGCACAGATACGCAGTATTTT. Translation gives CASSGQGASTDTQYF.

This chain connects TRBV28 to TRBJ1-1; 10 bases map to TRBD1. V trimming: 2 bases; J trimming: 5 bases; junction bases outside the gene matches: 8. The germline V gene encodes CDR1 MDHEN and CDR2 SYDVKM. This CDR3 contains 16 residues. The CDR3 protein is CASSLGGTGASTEAFF. The DNA for the CDR3 is TGTGCCAGCAGTTTAGGAGGGACAGGGGCGAGTACTGAAGCTTTCTTT. Variable domain in full (rest from reference TRBV28 and TRBJ1-1): DVKVTQSSRYLVKRTGEKVFLECVQDMDHENMFWYRQDPGLGLRLIYFSYDVKMKEKGDIPEGYSVSREKKERFSLILESASTNQTSMYLCASSLGGTGASTEAFFGQGTRLTVV.

The CDR3 DNA reads TGTGCCAGCAGCTTGGGACAGGGGTACAATGAGCAGTTCTTC. This encodes CASSLGQGYNEQFF. The chain recombines TRBV7-9 with TRBJ2-1, with TRBD1 matching over 10 bases. Germline CDR1 reads SEHNR; CDR2 reads FQNEAQ (reference sequence). After removal of 3 bases from V and 4 bases from J, the junction contained 0 bases not matched to a gene. This CDR3 has 14 amino acids.

This rearrangement joins TRBV5-4 to TRBJ2-1, with a possible D match to TRBD1 (6 bases). In germline, CDR1 is SGHNT, CDR2 YYREEE (reference sequence). V lost 1 base and J lost 6, with 8 bases in between. This CDR3 spans 13 amino acids. The CDR3, as DNA: TGTGCCAGCAGCTTGTCAGGGGTCAATGAGCAGTTCTTC. Protein: CASSLSGVNEQFF.

This sequence joins TRBV5-4 and TRBJ2-1, with D perhaps assigned TRBD1 or TRBD2 (5 bases each). Trimming took 4 bases from V and 2 from J, leaving 13 bases between them. The CDR3 spans 15 residues. Germline-derived CDR1 and CDR2 are SGHNT and YYREEE (reference sequence). This CDR3 is CASSLWGSPYNEQFF. The DNA for the CDR3 is TGTGCCAGCAGCCTCTGGGGGAGCCCCTACAATGAGCAGTTCTTC.

The V call is TRBV7-8, the J call TRBJ1-4, with 7 positions matching TRBD1. V was clipped by 5 bases and J by 8 bases; unmatched bases: 11. Germline lookup yields CDR1 SGHVS and CDR2 FQNEAQ. CDR3 length equals 15 residues. The chain's CDR3 is CASSPRIGGGEKLFF. In DNA form, the CDR3 reads TGTGCCAGCAGCCCTAGAATAGGGGGCGGAGAAAAACTGTTTTTT.

Written as DNA, the CDR3 is TGTGCCAGCAGCTTAGCGGAAGGGAATTCTCATGGCTACACCTTC. Its translation: CASSLAEGNSHGYTF. The gene calls are TRBV7-6 and TRBJ1-2; no reliable D call. V was pared by 0 bases and J by 6 bases, with 14 bases between. Germline-derived CDR1 and CDR2 are SGHVS and FNYEAQ. CDR3 length: 15 residues.

The chain's CDR3 is CASSQPRGSGADYNEQFF. DNA for the CDR3: TGTGCCAGCAGCCAGCCCCGAGGTAGCGGTGCTGATTACAATGAGCAGTTCTTC. The V gene is TRBV7-9, the J gene TRBJ2-1, with D perhaps matching TRBD2 (6 bases). The V and J ends lost 5 bases and 4 bases respectively, with 24 bases between them. The CDR3 spans 18 residues. In germline, CDR1 is SEHNR, CDR2 FQNEAQ (reference sequence).

This rearrangement joins TRBV7-6 to TRBJ2-5; D gene unclear. The CDR3 is 11 amino acids. V lost 1 base and J lost 7, with 4 bases in between. Germline assignment: CDR1 SGHVS and CDR2 FNYEAQ. The CDR3 is CASSLGLTQYF. In DNA form, the CDR3 reads TGTGCCAGCAGCTTAGGGTTGACCCAGTACTTC.

The V gene is TRBV4-1, the J gene TRBJ1-6, with D uncertain. Germline CDR1 reads MGHRA; CDR2 reads YSYEKL. This CDR3 region has 13 residues. The V gene lost 1 base and the J gene lost 7 bases, with 5 bases spanning the gap. The CDR3 protein is CASSQAPNSPLHF. CDR3 DNA sequence: TGCGCCAGCAGCCAAGCCCCGAATTCACCCCTCCACTTT.

The chain employs TRBV2 and TRBJ2-5, with D unclear. The length of the CDR3 is 10 residues. Trimming took off 8 bases at V and 4 bases at J, with 5 bases between the two ends. The germline CDR1 and CDR2 sequences are SNHLY and FYNNEI. CDR3 in DNA: TGTGCCAGCTCAAGAGAGACCCAGTACTTC. Translation: CASSRETQYF.

The chain employs TRBV30 and TRBJ2-7, with TRBD1 as a possible D gene (5 bases). Germline V gives CDR1 GTSNPN, CDR2 SVGIG (reference sequence). V lost 3 bases and J 2 bases, leaving 20 bases between the germline ends. The CDR3 sequence is 16 residues long. The CDR3 coding sequence is TGTGCCTGGAGACCTCACCAGGGCTCAGCAGCCTACGAGCAGTACTTC. Translation: CAWRPHQGSAAYEQYF. Together with reference TRBV30 and TRBJ2-7, the CDR3 gives the full variable domain: SQTIHQWPATLVQPVGSPLSLECTVEGTSNPNLYWYRQAAGRGLQLLFYSVGIGQISSEVPQNLSASRPQDRQFILSSKKLLLSDSGFYLCAWRPHQGSAAYEQYFGPGTRLTVT.

This chain joins TRBV15 and TRBJ2-1, with 13 bases fitting TRBD2. The V gene end was trimmed by 1 base and the J gene end by 9 bases; junction bases not matched to a gene: 9. The CDR3 length is 17 residues. CDR1 is LNHNV, CDR2 YYDKDF, per germline (reference sequence). The CDR3 protein is CATSRGPGTSGDSEQFF. The CDR3 DNA sequence: TGTGCCACCAGCAGAGGACCCGGGACTAGCGGGGATAGTGAGCAGTTCTTC.

The V gene is TRBV18, the J gene TRBJ1-1, with TRBD1 matching 7 bases. Germline V gene sequence: CDR1 KGHSH, CDR2 LQKENI. After removal of 0 bases from V and 0 bases from J, the junction contained 10 bases not matched to a gene. The CDR3 contains 18 residues. CDR3 sequence reads: CASSPPRDSRPMNTEAFF. The CDR3 DNA follows: TGTGCCAGCTCACCACCGCGGGACAGTCGCCCCATGAACACTGAAGCTTTCTTT.

The V and J genes are TRBV1 and TRBJ2-3; the DNA was not used to check the table's D call, TRBD2. TRBV1 is recorded as a pseudogene. The CDR3 runs to 15 residues. Here the CDR3 reads CTSSRLASCTDTQYF. CDR3 nucleotides: TGCACCAGCAGCCGGCTAGCCTCGTGCACAGATACGCAGTATTTT.

Only one count was recorded for this clone. The V call is TRBV29-1, the J call TRBJ1-2; 9 bases align to TRBD1. V lost 2 bases, J lost 4 bases, and 11 bases stayed unmatched. This CDR3 comprises 16 residues. Germline CDR1 reads SQVTM; CDR2 reads ANQGSEA. DNA of the CDR3: TGCAGCGTTGAATTATCGGGACAGGGAAATCTCTATGGCTACACCTTC. Translating it yields CSVELSGQGNLYGYTF.

The CDR3 DNA reads as TGTGCCTGGAGTTCGGGTTTTTACGATACGCAGTATTTT. Its protein product is CAWSSGFYDTQYF. V usage is TRBV30 and J usage is TRBJ2-3; the D is unclear. This CDR3 has 13 amino acids. V was shortened by 2 bases and J by 6 bases, with 12 bases between the two germline ends. The germline V gene has CDR1 GTSNPN and CDR2 SVGIG (reference sequence).

V gene TRBV29-1 combines with J gene TRBJ2-5; a weak D match, TRBD2 (6 bases). Trimming left V 4 bases short and J 4 bases short, with 16 bases between. There are 14 residues in the CDR3. Germline V gene sequence: CDR1 SQVTM, CDR2 ANQGSEA. The CDR3 reads CSVGFRLVGETQYF. The CDR3 nucleotides read TGCAGCGTTGGTTTCCGACTAGTTGGAGAGACCCAGTACTTC.